These 25 T cell receptor beta chains were all obtained from the same sample, sequenced in a study of T cell responses to AZD1222 COVID-19 vaccine (dated by TCRdb to the early 2020s). Libraries came from the immunoSEQ multiplex PCR assay. TCRdb limited this immuneACCESS table to in-frame rearrangements with V and J called. A share of clones is missing; checked studies link under half to unresolved V genes, and the rest is unexplained. The sample table holds roughly 55,000 clones, of which about 90% were seen once. The ten largest clones add up to 3.9% of the sample. The time point label on this specimen signifies: baseline before first vaccination. Sequenced here: peripheral blood, sampled on day 0 of AZD1222 vaccination. The receptor source for this set is an adult in good health.

V usage is TRBV23-1 and J usage is TRBJ1-2; D unresolved. Being an ORF, TRBV23-1 has a function that is uncertain. Deletions cut 5 bases from V and 0 bases from J, with 13 bases between. This CDR3 contains 15 residues. CDR3 nucleotide sequence: TGCGCCAGCAGTGGGGTCCAGGCAACTAACTATGGCTACACCTTC. It is translated as CASSGVQATNYGYTF.

The chain uses TRBV30 and TRBJ2-7, with D possibly matching TRBD2 (5 bases). Germline CDR1 GTSNPN, CDR2 SVGIG (reference sequence). The CDR3 contains 14 residues. Trimming removed 2 bases at V and 0 bases at J, with 11 bases between. As DNA, the CDR3 is TGTGCCTGGAGTCTGTCGGGAAGCTCCTACGAGCAGTACTTC. Translation: CAWSLSGSSYEQYF.

The chain couples TRBV6-5 to TRBJ2-2, with TRBD1 as a possible D gene (6 bases). Trimming left V 6 bases short and J 6 bases short, with 11 bases between. The CDR3 loop spans 13 amino acids. In germline, CDR1 is MNHEY, CDR2 SVGAGI. The chain's CDR3 is CASRPQGPGELFF. The CDR3 bases are TGTGCCAGCAGACCACAGGGTCCCGGGGAGCTGTTTTTT.

The chain employs TRBV6-5 and TRBJ1-5; D unresolved. The germline V and J ends were trimmed by 6 bases and 5 bases, with 14 bases remaining between them. The CDR3 totals 14 residues. Germline assignment: CDR1 MNHEY and CDR2 SVGAGI. CDR3 sequence (DNA): TGTGCCAGCAGGGAGGGCGGAATCGATCAGCCCCAGCATTTT. Protein product: CASREGGIDQPQHF.

This chain uses TRBV3-1 (or the pseudogene TRBV3-2) with TRBJ1-6; the match to TRBD1 covers 7 bases. Trimming cost V 1 base and J 7 bases; bases outside gene matches: 4. Germline V CDR1 and CDR2: LGHDT, YNNKEL (reference sequence). The CDR3 contains 15 residues. Written as DNA, the CDR3 is TGTGCCAGCAGCCAAGGACAGGGCGTCAATTCACCCCTCCACTTT. Its translation: CASSQGQGVNSPLHF.

The V call is TRBV5-1, the J call TRBJ1-3, with unresolved D. In germline, CDR1 is SGHRS, CDR2 YFSETQ. CDR3 size: 17 residues. Trimming stripped 3 bases from V and 0 bases from J, with 16 bases between. Here the CDR3 DNA reads TGCGCCAGCAGCTCCGCGTCTTTTGGTACCTCTGGAAACACCATATATTTT. Translating gives CASSSASFGTSGNTIYF.

The chain is built from TRBV24-1 and TRBJ1-5, with 9 bases lining up with TRBD1. The CDR3 has 18 residues. Germline values: CDR1 KGHDR, CDR2 SFDVKD. Trimming cost V 3 bases and J 1 base; bases outside gene matches: 9. The CDR3 is CATSDTRRGTGSNQPQHF. CDR3 nucleotide sequence: TGTGCCACCAGTGATACACGCCGGGGGACAGGGAGCAATCAGCCCCAGCATTTT.

In this sample, this clone turned up a few times. The chain has TRBV6-5 and TRBJ1-6, with D tentatively TRBD1 (5 bases). From germline, CDR1 is MNHEY and CDR2 SVGAGI. This CDR3 comprises 14 residues. Trimming took 6 bases from V and 9 from J, leaving 15 bases between them. CDR3 nucleotide sequence: TGTGCCAGCAGCGAGACCATCGGGGGTTCACCCCTCCACTTT. This translates into CASSETIGGSPLHF.

This sequence joins TRBV27 and TRBJ2-7; D is ambiguous. The V end was cut by 2 bases, the J end by 2 bases, with 10 bases between. The CDR3 totals 14 residues. Germline V gene lookup returns CDR1 MNHEY and CDR2 SMNVEV (reference sequence). In DNA, the CDR3 is TGTGCCAGCAGTTTAGAGCCCCCTCCCTACGAGCAGTACTTC. This sequence encodes CASSLEPPPYEQYF.

This clone was found once. This sequence joins TRBV7-2 and TRBJ1-4, with TRBD1 identical over 9 bases. CDR3 size: 14 residues. Germline V gene lookup returns CDR1 SGHTA and CDR2 FQGNSA. V dropped 3 bases and J dropped 9; count of bases not matched to a gene: 5. The CDR3 reads CASSLGQGMKKLFF. For the CDR3, the DNA is TGTGCCAGCAGCTTGGGACAGGGTATGAAAAAACTGTTTTTT.

This chain connects TRBV19 to TRBJ2-5, with 8 bases matching TRBD1. The ends lost 3 bases at V and 5 bases at J; junction bases unmatched: 5. Germline assignment: CDR1 LNHDA and CDR2 SQIVND (reference sequence). The CDR3 runs 14 residues. The CDR3 here is CASSIRTGKETQYF. The CDR3 DNA sequence: TGTGCCAGTAGTATTCGGACAGGGAAGGAGACCCAGTACTTC.

This rearrangement joins TRBV28 to TRBJ2-2, with 10 bases matching TRBD2. Germline V lookup: CDR1 MDHEN, CDR2 SYDVKM. Unmatched junction bases numbered 6, after V lost 5 bases and J lost 3 bases. CDR3 size: 16 residues. The CDR3 coding sequence is TGTGCCAGCAGTCCTCGGCTAGCGGGGGACACCGGGGAGCTGTTTTTT. Its translation: CASSPRLAGDTGELFF.

The genes are TRBV7-2 and TRBJ2-5, with D maybe TRBD1 (5 bases). CDR1 and CDR2 (germline): SGHTA, FQGNSA. The ends were cut back, 6 bases at V and 4 bases at J, with 21 bases in the middle. This CDR3 spans 16 amino acids. The CDR3 here is CASSSITNLRGETQYF. In DNA, the CDR3 is TGTGCCAGCAGTTCCATAACGAACTTAAGGGGAGAGACCCAGTACTTC.

This clone came up once. The chain combines TRBV6-5 with TRBJ1-2; D is undetermined. The CDR3 loop spans 15 amino acids. Germline values: CDR1 MNHEY, CDR2 SVGAGI. V lost 6 bases and J 3 bases, leaving 17 bases between the germline ends. Here the CDR3 DNA reads TGTGCCAGCAGCTTGGACCGGCGGTGGGACTATGGCTACACCTTC. It yields the protein CASSLDRRWDYGYTF.

This sequence joins TRBV28 and TRBJ2-1, with 11 bases fitting TRBD2. Trimming cost V 6 bases and J 6 bases; bases outside gene matches: 10. Germline V gene data show CDR1 as MDHEN and CDR2 as SYDVKM. The CDR3 spans 16 residues. The CDR3 spells CASSPHSGGDRNEQFF. CDR3 DNA: TGTGCCAGCAGCCCTCATAGCGGGGGGGATCGCAATGAGCAGTTCTTC.

The V gene is TRBV6-4, the J gene TRBJ2-6, with D possibly being TRBD1 (6 bases). CDR3 length: 16 amino acids. Germline V CDR1 and CDR2: MRHNA, SNTAGT. Trimming cost V 3 bases and J 4 bases, with 13 bases left between them. This CDR3 is CASSEHYRDGANVLTF. In nucleotides, the CDR3 is TGTGCCAGCAGTGAACACTACAGGGACGGGGCCAACGTCCTGACTTTC.

The rearrangement links TRBV9 to TRBJ2-1, with 11 bases aligning to TRBD2. Losses at the gene ends were 5 bases for V and 6 bases for J; bases not matched to a gene: 7. CDR3 size: 15 residues. Germline-derived CDR1 and CDR2 are SGDLS and YYNGEE. The CDR3 region has the DNA TGTGCCAGCAGTGAGACTAGCGGGGCTTCCAATGAGCAGTTCTTC. Encoded protein: CASSETSGASNEQFF.

J is TRBJ2-2 and V is TRBV2; 12 bases are shared with TRBD2. Per the germline V gene, CDR1 is SNHLY and CDR2 is FYNNEI. The CDR3 spans 18 residues. V shed 6 bases, J shed 4 bases, and the junction held 12 bases outside the gene matches. CDR3 amino acids: CASSETSGGTTSTGELFF. The CDR3 DNA reads TGTGCCAGCAGCGAAACTAGCGGGGGGACCACGAGCACCGGGGAGCTGTTTTTT.

V usage is TRBV6-5 and J usage is TRBJ1-2; 8 bases fit TRBD1. The CDR3 is made up of 15 amino acids. Germline CDR1 is MNHEY and CDR2 is SVGAGI. J lost 4 bases, V lost 6 bases, and 10 bases had no gene match. This CDR3 is CASSPGTGVGYGYTF. In DNA, the CDR3 is TGTGCCAGCAGCCCCGGGACAGGAGTAGGCTATGGCTACACCTTC.

The chain uses TRBV18 and TRBJ2-5, with 7 bases matching TRBD1. The length of the CDR3 is 14 residues. Germline V gene sequence: CDR1 KGHSH, CDR2 LQKENI. V lost 0 bases and J lost 4; bases outside the gene matches: 2. This CDR3 is CASSPPTGIETQYF. CDR3 coding DNA: TGTGCCAGCTCACCACCGACAGGGATAGAGACCCAGTACTTC.

The chain uses TRBV6-5 and TRBJ1-1, with D possibly being TRBD1 (5 bases). The CDR3 consists of 14 residues. With 6 bases removed from V and 4 bases from J, the gap between germline ends came to 15 bases. Germline values: CDR1 MNHEY, CDR2 SVGAGI. The CDR3 nucleotides are TGTGCCAGCAGACTAGCCTCAGGGTTCACTGAAGCTTTCTTT. This gives the protein CASRLASGFTEAFF.

This clone has just one count. CDR3 loop: CASSLGHGNTGELFF. The DNA for the CDR3 is TGTGCCAGCAGCTTAGGTCACGGAAACACCGGGGAGCTGTTTTTT. The chain combines TRBV7-9 with TRBJ2-2; D not resolved. The V and J ends lost 1 base and 2 bases respectively, with 8 bases between them. The length of the CDR3 is 15 residues. Germline V gene sequence: CDR1 SEHNR, CDR2 FQNEAQ (reference sequence).

The rearrangement links TRBV15 to TRBJ1-5; a weak D match, TRBD1 (6 bases). This CDR3 contains 17 residues. Trimming left V 2 bases short and J 0 bases short, with 14 bases between. Germline lookup yields CDR1 LNHNV and CDR2 YYDKDF (reference sequence). This CDR3 is CATSRTGTSDSNQPQHF. The CDR3 nucleotides read TGTGCCACCAGCAGAACCGGGACATCGGATAGCAATCAGCCCCAGCATTTT.

The genes are TRBV7-2 and TRBJ1-3; no clear D gene. The germline V gene encodes CDR1 SGHTA and CDR2 FQGNSA. There are 16 residues in the CDR3. V dropped 1 base and J dropped 0 bases, with 10 bases sitting between them. The CDR3 nucleotides read TGTGCCAGCAGCTTAGACAGTTCCCTCTCTGGAAACACCATATATTTT. Translating it yields CASSLDSSLSGNTIYF.

The V gene is TRBV6-1, the J gene TRBJ2-7; 10 bases are shared with TRBD1. This CDR3 comprises 16 residues. With 2 bases clipped from V and 3 bases from J, the junction kept 7 bases outside the gene matches. Germline CDR1 MNHNS, CDR2 SASEGT. CDR3 amino acids: CASSERTGGPLYEQYF. In DNA, the CDR3 is TGTGCCAGCAGTGAACGGACAGGGGGACCCCTCTACGAGCAGTACTTC.